This T cell receptor (beta chain) was profiled in a study of blood T cell repertoires in COVID-19. Study-level background: Collection of acute and convalescent COVID-19 samples took place in the United States, Italy and Spain.

Per the authors' pipeline: Reference gene primer amplification gave nucleated cell count estimates. Here immunoSEQ multiplex PCR was the method, and the copy in TCRdb shows in-frame clones only, minus some. That table gives V, J and clone size, and the DNA gave D and trimming. The sample yields more than 300,000 clones, around 87% seen once. CDR1 LGHDT and CDR2 YNNKEL come from the germline V gene (reference sequence). V shed 4 bases, J shed 0 bases, and the junction held 1 base outside the gene matches. CDR3 length: 14 residues. Sequencing input: peripheral blood. The sequence came from a woman aged 25 to 39 with COVID-19, enrolled during active disease. This chain connects TRBV3-1 (or the pseudogene TRBV3-2) to TRBJ2-3; 7 bases match TRBD1. DNA for the CDR3: TGTGCCAGCAGCCCGGACAGGAGCACAGATACGCAGTATTTT. Translated: CASSPDRSTDTQYF.